Below, 9 T cell receptor beta chains from the same sample are listed, as sequenced in a study of shared clonotypes between healthy human individuals. Assay used: immunoSEQ multiplex PCR; TCRdb lists only in-frame clones, some missing. This table has roughly 120,000 clones, about 67% appearing once. The sample comprised memory CD8+ T cells sorted from blood. Documented subset: CD45RO+ cells pooled with CCR7-negative TemRA cells. Receptors were obtained from a young woman in good health.

The J gene is TRBJ2-4, the V gene TRBV14, with 8 bases that match TRBD2. The trim removed 0 bases at V and 1 base at J, leaving 14 bases unmatched. Germline V gene lookup returns CDR1 SGHDN and CDR2 FVKESK. The CDR3 sequence is 20 residues long. The CDR3 DNA sequence: TGTGCCAGCAGCCAAGATCGAGGCGCGGGAGGAGTTCGGGCCAAAAACATTCAGTACTTC. This sequence encodes CASSQDRGAGGVRAKNIQYF.

V and J are TRBV28 and TRBJ2-6; possibly TRBD1 or TRBD2 for D (6 bases each). The CDR3 is made up of 18 amino acids. The germline V and J ends were trimmed by 5 bases and 0 bases, with 17 bases remaining between them. Germline assignment: CDR1 MDHEN and CDR2 SYDVKM. The CDR3 DNA sequence: TGTGCCAGCAGTACTCTGGAGGGGGGTCTCTCTGGGGCCAACGTCCTGACTTTC. It is translated as CASSTLEGGLSGANVLTF.

V usage is TRBV6-1 and J usage is TRBJ2-5; D remains ambiguous. Germline assignment: CDR1 MNHNS and CDR2 SASEGT. The ends were cut back, 6 bases at V and 2 bases at J, with 10 bases in the middle. The CDR3 extends over 13 amino acids. The CDR3 bases are TGTGCCAGCAGGTGGTACAGACAAGAGACCCAGTACTTC. Amino acids: CASRWYRQETQYF.

This clone appeared a few times. The genes are TRBV27 and TRBJ2-2; TRBD2 aligns across 7 bases. Losses at the gene ends were 7 bases for V and 8 bases for J; bases not matched to a gene: 7. The length of the CDR3 is 13 residues. Germline lookup yields CDR1 MNHEY and CDR2 SMNVEV (reference sequence). CDR3 coding DNA: TGTGCCAGCACCACGACTAGCTTAGGGGAGCTGTTTTTT. This encodes CASTTTSLGELFF.

This clone has just a few counts. The V and J genes are TRBV27 and TRBJ1-5, with D hard to call. Germline V gene data show CDR1 as MNHEY and CDR2 as SMNVEV (reference sequence). There are 8 residues in the CDR3. The V end was cut by 4 bases, the J end by 11 bases, with 0 bases between. CDR3: CASSSQHF. CDR3 nucleotides: TGTGCCAGCAGTTCCCAGCATTTT.

This clone was recorded only once. The rearrangement links TRBV9 to TRBJ2-7; 8 bases map to TRBD2. The CDR3 is 14 residues long. Germline V gene data show CDR1 as SGDLS and CDR2 as YYNGEE. V lost 0 bases to trimming and J lost 5 bases; unmatched junction nucleotides: 4. The CDR3 sequence: CASSVGTSFHEQYF. The CDR3 bases are TGTGCCAGCAGCGTAGGGACTAGCTTCCACGAGCAGTACTTC.

This clone came up a few times. This chain uses TRBV6-6 with TRBJ2-7; 9 bases align to TRBD2. There are 14 residues in the CDR3. Germline V gene lookup returns CDR1 MNHNY and CDR2 SVGAGI (reference sequence). Germline trimming cut 2 bases from V and 7 bases from J; bases unmatched to any gene: 6. The CDR3 bases are TGTGCCAGCAGTTACGGCGGGAGGGCCGGAGAGCAGTACTTC. As protein: CASSYGGRAGEQYF.

This clone was seen a few times. The CDR3 region is CASNADRASYEQYF. The CDR3 DNA reads as TGCGCCAGCAACGCCGACAGGGCCTCCTACGAGCAGTACTTC. This chain links TRBV10-1 with TRBJ2-7; 7 bases fit TRBD1. Losses at the gene ends were 7 bases for V and 0 bases for J; bases not matched to a gene: 6. CDR3 size: 14 residues. Germline assignment: CDR1 WNHNN and CDR2 SYGVQD (reference sequence).

This clone has just a few counts. This sequence joins TRBV6-5 and TRBJ2-6, with TRBD1 matching 11 bases. This CDR3 is built from 15 residues. V shed 10 bases, J shed 1 base, and the junction held 3 bases outside the gene matches. The germline gives CDR1 MNHEY, CDR2 SVGAGI. Here the CDR3 reads CAIGTGGSGANVLTF. CDR3 nucleotides: TGTGCCATTGGGACAGGGGGGTCTGGGGCCAACGTCCTGACTTTC.